Below are 10 T cell receptor beta chains sequenced from a single sample in a study of control samples from healthy donors and cancer patients (dated by TCRdb to between 2020 and 2021). The receptor library was made with the immunoSEQ multiplex PCR assay. TCRdb took over this immuneACCESS table, retaining in-frame rearrangements with V and J assigned. Such tables are incomplete; in checked studies, under half of the missing clones stem from an unresolved V gene, and the remainder is unexplained. For this sample the table gives approximately 97,000 clones, of which just over 85% were detected only once. The biggest ten clones account for roughly 13% of the sample. Sequenced sample: blood. These receptors all stem from a man aged 25 to 40 in good health.

The chain has TRBV6-5 and TRBJ1-1; D call uncertain. The germline gives CDR1 MNHEY, CDR2 SVGAGI. With 6 bases removed from V and 2 bases from J, the gap between germline ends came to 13 bases. There are 14 residues in the CDR3. CDR3 in amino acids: CASSPPSINTEAFF. The CDR3 region has the DNA TGTGCCAGCAGCCCCCCCAGCATCAACACTGAAGCTTTCTTT.

This chain joins TRBV5-4 and TRBJ2-7, with no clear D. The CDR3 has 14 amino acids. Germline V lookup: CDR1 SGHNT, CDR2 YYREEE (reference sequence). V shed 6 bases and J shed 0 bases, with 13 bases lying between them. CDR3 DNA sequence: TGTGCCAGCATCAAGGACGAGAGCTCCTACGAGCAGTACTTC. Residues: CASIKDESSYEQYF.

The gene calls are TRBV6-5 and TRBJ2-3; 8 bases agree with TRBD2. The germline V gene has CDR1 MNHEY and CDR2 SVGAGI. The V and J ends lost 7 bases and 4 bases, in that order; junction bases with no gene match: 10. The CDR3 runs to 15 residues. This chain's CDR3 is CASTKPGLESDTQYF. The CDR3 DNA follows: TGTGCCAGCACGAAACCGGGACTAGAATCAGATACGCAGTATTTT.

The V and J genes are TRBV4-1 and TRBJ2-7; 9 nucleotides match TRBD1. CDR1 MGHRA and CDR2 YSYEKL come from the germline V gene. V gave up 3 bases and J gave up 2 bases; unmatched junction bases: 8. The CDR3 sequence is 16 residues long. CDR3 residues: CASSQASGQGTYEQYF. CDR3 in DNA: TGCGCCAGCAGCCAGGCTTCCGGACAGGGGACCTACGAGCAGTACTTC.

The chain combines TRBV27 with TRBJ1-5; 9 nucleotides align to TRBD1. The V segment lost 4 bases and the J segment 5 bases; nucleotides outside the gene matches: 6. This CDR3 has 15 amino acids. Per germline, CDR1 MNHEY and CDR2 SMNVEV (reference sequence). The CDR3 region is CASSSRQGVHQPQHF. The CDR3 region has the DNA TGTGCCAGCAGTTCGAGACAGGGGGTTCATCAGCCCCAGCATTTT.

The V gene is TRBV7-6, the J gene TRBJ2-2; D is unclear. The CDR3 is 13 amino acids. Per the germline V gene, CDR1 is SGHVS and CDR2 is FNYEAQ. Between the trimmed V and J ends, which lost 3 bases and 6 bases, there was a span of 8 bases. This CDR3 is CASSFMVPGELFF. In DNA form, the CDR3 reads TGTGCCAGCAGCTTTATGGTCCCCGGGGAGCTGTTTTTT. The variable domain in full, completed from reference TRBV7-6 and TRBJ2-2, reads GAGVSQSPRYKVTKRGQDVALRCDPISGHVSLYWYRQALGQGPEFLTYFNYEAQQDKSGLPNDRFSAERPEGSISTLTIQRTEQRDSAMYRCASSFMVPGELFFGEGSRLTVL.

This clone was seen only once. The chain links TRBV30 to TRBJ1-2, with 9 nucleotides matching TRBD1. The CDR3 consists of 14 residues. In germline, CDR1 is GTSNPN, CDR2 SVGIG (reference sequence). Losses at the gene ends were 3 bases for V and 4 bases for J; bases not matched to a gene: 6. CDR3 in DNA: TGTGCCTGGAGCCGAGACAGGGGGTCCTATGGCTACACCTTC. Residues: CAWSRDRGSYGYTF.

The chain links TRBV7-9 to TRBJ2-7; no definite D call. The CDR3 is 11 amino acids. Looked up from germline, CDR1 is SEHNR and CDR2 is FQNEAQ (reference sequence). Trimming stripped 4 bases from V and 5 bases from J, with 6 bases between. CDR3 nucleotides: TGTGCCAGCAGCTCAGGTGACGAGCAGTACTTC. It translates to CASSSGDEQYF.

The CDR3 sequence is CASSNRLAGVQETQYF. For the CDR3, the DNA is TGTGCCAGCAGCAACCGACTAGCGGGAGTTCAAGAGACCCAGTACTTC. The chain carries TRBV5-4 and TRBJ2-5; 12 bases match TRBD2. The ends lost 4 bases at V and 2 bases at J; junction bases unmatched: 6. The CDR3 covers 16 residues. Germline-derived CDR1 and CDR2 are SGHNT and YYREEE (reference sequence).

V and J are TRBV27 and TRBJ1-2; D is perhaps TRBD1 (6 bases). V lost 3 bases to trimming and J lost 0 bases, with 8 bases between them. The CDR3 length is 14 residues. The V gene's germline CDR1 is MNHEY and CDR2 SMNVEV (reference sequence). The CDR3 reads CASSFGGTNYGYTF. The CDR3 DNA follows: TGTGCCAGCAGTTTCGGGGGCACTAACTATGGCTACACCTTC.